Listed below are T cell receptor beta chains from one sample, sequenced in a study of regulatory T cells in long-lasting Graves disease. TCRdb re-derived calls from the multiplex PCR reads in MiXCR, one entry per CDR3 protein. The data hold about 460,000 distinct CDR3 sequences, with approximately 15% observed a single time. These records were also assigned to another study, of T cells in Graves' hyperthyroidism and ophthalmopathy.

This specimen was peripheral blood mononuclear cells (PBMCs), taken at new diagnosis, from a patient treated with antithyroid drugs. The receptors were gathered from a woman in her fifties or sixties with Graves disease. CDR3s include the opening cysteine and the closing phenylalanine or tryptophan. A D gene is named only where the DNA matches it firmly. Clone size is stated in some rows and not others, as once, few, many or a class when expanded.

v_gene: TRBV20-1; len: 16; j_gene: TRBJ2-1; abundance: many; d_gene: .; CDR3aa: CSASMGGQGIYNEQFF; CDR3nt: TGCAGTGCTAGTATGGGGGGGCAGGGCATCTACAATGAGCAGTTCTTC
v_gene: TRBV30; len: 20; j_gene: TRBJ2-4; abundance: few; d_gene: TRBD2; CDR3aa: CAWSPLSNRVVAGGRNIQYF; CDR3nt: TGTGCCTGGAGCCCACTCTCTAACAGGGTGGTGGCGGGAGGGCGGAACATTCAGTACTTC
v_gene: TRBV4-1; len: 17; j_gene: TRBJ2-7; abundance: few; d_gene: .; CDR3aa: CASSQETFWGSSHEQYF; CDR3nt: TGCGCCAGCAGCCAAGAAACTTTTTGGGGGAGTTCGCACGAGCAGTACTTC
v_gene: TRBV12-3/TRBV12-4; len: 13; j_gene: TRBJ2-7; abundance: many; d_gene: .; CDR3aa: CASSVGRSYEQYF; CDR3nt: TGTGCCAGCAGTGTTGGACGATCCTACGAGCAGTACTTC
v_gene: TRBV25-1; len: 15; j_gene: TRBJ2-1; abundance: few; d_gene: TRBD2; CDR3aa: CASSGIQGTSDEQFF; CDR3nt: TGTGCCAGCAGTGGAATCCAAGGGACTAGTGATGAGCAGTTCTTC
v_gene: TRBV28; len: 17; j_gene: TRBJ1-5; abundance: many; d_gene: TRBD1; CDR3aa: CASREPYRGRVLLPQHF; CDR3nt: TGTGCCAGCAGAGAGCCTTACAGGGGGCGCGTATTGCTGCCCCAGCATTTT
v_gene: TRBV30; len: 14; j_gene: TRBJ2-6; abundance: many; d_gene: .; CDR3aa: CACVLPTGANVLTF; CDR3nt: TGTGCCTGTGTTCTGCCCACTGGGGCCAACGTCCTGACTTTC
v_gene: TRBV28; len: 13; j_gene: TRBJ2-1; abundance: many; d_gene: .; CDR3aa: CASSPDTHNEQFF; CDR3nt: TGTGCCAGCAGCCCTGATACGCACAATGAGCAGTTCTTC
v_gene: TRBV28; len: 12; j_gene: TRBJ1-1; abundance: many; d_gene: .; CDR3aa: CGSGAENTEAFF; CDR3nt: TGTGGATCGGGGGCGGAGAACACTGAAGCTTTCTTT
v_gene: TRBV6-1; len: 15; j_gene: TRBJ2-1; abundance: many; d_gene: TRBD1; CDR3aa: CASSPGQGAINEQFF; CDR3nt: TGTGCCAGCAGTCCAGGACAGGGGGCGATTAATGAGCAGTTCTTC
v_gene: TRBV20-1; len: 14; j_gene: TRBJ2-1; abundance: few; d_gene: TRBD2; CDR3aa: CSAGIPGREVEQFF; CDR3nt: TGCAGTGCTGGGATCCCCGGGCGGGAGGTTGAGCAGTTCTTC
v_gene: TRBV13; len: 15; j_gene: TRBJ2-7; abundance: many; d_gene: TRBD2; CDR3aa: CASSLIGGRSYEQYF; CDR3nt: TGTGCCAGCAGCTTAATAGGCGGGAGGAGCTACGAGCAGTACTTC
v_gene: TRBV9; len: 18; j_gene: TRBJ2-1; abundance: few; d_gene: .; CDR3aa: CASSVGLTRAWGDNEQFF; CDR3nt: TGTGCCAGCAGCGTAGGCCTAACGAGGGCTTGGGGAGACAATGAGCAGTTCTTC
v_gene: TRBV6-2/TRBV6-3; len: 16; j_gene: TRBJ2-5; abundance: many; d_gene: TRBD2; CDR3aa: CASSDQTELAYGTQYF; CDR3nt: TGTGCCAGCAGTGACCAAACCGAACTAGCGTATGGGACCCAGTACTTC
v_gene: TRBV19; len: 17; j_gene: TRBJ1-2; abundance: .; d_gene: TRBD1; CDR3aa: CASSIIKGGASNYGYTF; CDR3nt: TGTGCCAGTAGTATAATCAAAGGGGGCGCGTCTAACTATGGCTACACCTTC
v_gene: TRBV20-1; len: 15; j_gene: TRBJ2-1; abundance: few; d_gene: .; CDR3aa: CSAPNIGARTNEQFF; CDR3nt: TGCAGTGCCCCGAATATAGGGGCCCGGACAAATGAGCAGTTCTTC
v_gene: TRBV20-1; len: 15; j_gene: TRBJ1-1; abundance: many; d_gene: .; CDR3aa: CSASSWGGLNTEAFF; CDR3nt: TGCAGTGCTTCTTCTTGGGGGGGACTGAACACTGAAGCTTTCTTT
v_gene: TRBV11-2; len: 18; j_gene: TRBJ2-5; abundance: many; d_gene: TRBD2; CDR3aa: CASSPPPGLAGSQETQYF; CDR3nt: TGTGCCAGCAGCCCACCCCCCGGACTAGCGGGATCCCAAGAGACCCAGTACTTC
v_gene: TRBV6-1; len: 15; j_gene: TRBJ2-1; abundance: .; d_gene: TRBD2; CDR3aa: CASSRPGLAGNEQFF; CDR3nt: TGTGCCAGCAGCCGCCCAGGACTAGCTGGCAATGAGCAGTTCTTC
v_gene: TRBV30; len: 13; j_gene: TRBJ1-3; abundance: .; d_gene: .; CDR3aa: CAWSVLSGNTIYF; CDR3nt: TGTGCCTGGAGTGTACTTTCGGGAAACACCATATATTTT
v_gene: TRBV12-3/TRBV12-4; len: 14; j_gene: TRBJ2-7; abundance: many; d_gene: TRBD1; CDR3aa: CASSRQGAAYEQYF; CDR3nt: TGTGCCAGCAGTAGACAGGGGGCAGCCTACGAGCAGTACTTC
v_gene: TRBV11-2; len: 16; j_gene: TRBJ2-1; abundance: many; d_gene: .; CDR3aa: CASSLATWSSYNEQFF; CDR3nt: TGTGCCAGCAGCTTGGCGACTTGGAGCTCCTACAATGAGCAGTTCTTC
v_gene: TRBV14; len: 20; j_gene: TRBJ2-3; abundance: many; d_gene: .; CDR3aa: CASSHGFEGTVFWSTDTQYF; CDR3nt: TGTGCCAGCAGCCACGGCTTTGAGGGGACGGTGTTCTGGAGCACAGATACGCAGTATTTT
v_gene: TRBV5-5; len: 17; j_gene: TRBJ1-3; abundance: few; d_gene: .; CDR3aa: CASSLRGGVWTGNTIYF; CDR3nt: TGTGCCAGCAGCTTGAGGGGGGGGGTATGGACTGGAAACACCATATATTTT
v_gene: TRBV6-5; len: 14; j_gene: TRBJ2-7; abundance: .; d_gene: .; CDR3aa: CASSYDTSSYEQYF; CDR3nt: TGTGCCAGCAGTTACGACACTTCTTCCTACGAGCAGTACTTC
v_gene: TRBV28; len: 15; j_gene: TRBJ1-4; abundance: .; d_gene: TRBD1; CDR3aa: CASRTGQATNEKLFF; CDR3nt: TGTGCCAGCAGAACGGGACAGGCAACTAATGAAAAACTGTTTTTT
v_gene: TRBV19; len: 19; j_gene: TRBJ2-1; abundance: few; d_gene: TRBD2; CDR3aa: CASSSGTSGRGVSYNEQFF; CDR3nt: TGTGCCAGCTCGTCCGGGACTAGCGGGAGAGGGGTCTCCTACAATGAGCAGTTCTTC